Shown below are 29 T cell receptor beta chains from a single sample sequenced in a study of identical twins (dated by TCRdb to the mid-2010s). Library creation used 5' RACE. Instrument used: Illumina HiSeq 2000. The public reads were reanalyzed by TCRdb: fastp trimming at Q25, MiXCR alignment, in-frame beta chains only. Merged by CDR3 protein, the rows form single entries marked with the most common genes and DNA. For this sample the table gives approximately 600,000 distinct CDR3 sequences, of which about 7.1% were detected only once. 1.6% of the sample belongs to the ten largest clones. These data are also associated with another study on yellow fever vaccine responses in identical twins.

Source material: PBMCs. All receptors come from a woman younger than 30 in good health.

This chain uses TRBV28 with TRBJ2-5; 7 nucleotides line up with TRBD1. Losses at the gene ends were 2 bases for V and 5 bases for J; bases not matched to a gene: 8. The CDR3 has 15 amino acids. Germline CDR1 MDHEN, CDR2 SYDVKM. DNA for the CDR3: TGTGCCAGCAGTTTAATCACAGGGGTTGTGGAGACCCAGTACTTC. Amino acids: CASSLITGVVETQYF.

CDR3 in DNA: TGTGCCAGCAGCCACGGGGAGCAGCCCCAGCATTTT. This translates into CASSHGEQPQHF. The genes are TRBV3-1 and TRBJ1-5; no firm D call. CDR3 length equals 12 residues. Germline assignment: CDR1 LGHDT and CDR2 YNNKEL (reference sequence). V lost 3 bases to trimming and J lost 7 bases, with 7 bases between them.

The J gene is TRBJ1-5, the V gene TRBV19; weak D call: TRBD1 (5 bases). V shed 1 base and J shed 4 bases, with 8 bases lying between them. Germline-derived CDR1 and CDR2 are LNHDA and SQIVND (reference sequence). This CDR3 has 14 residues. CDR3 in amino acids: CASSIGRDNQPQHF. In DNA, the CDR3 is TGTGCCAGTAGTATAGGCAGGGATAATCAGCCCCAGCATTTT.

This clonotype has ten or more counts. The chain has TRBV3-1 and TRBJ2-4, with D possibly matching TRBD2 (6 bases). This CDR3 has 17 amino acids. V gave up 4 bases and J gave up 0 bases, with 16 bases separating them. Germline CDR1 LGHDT, CDR2 YNNKEL (reference sequence). The CDR3 loop reads CASSPSGGGLAKNIQYF. CDR3 bases: TGTGCCAGCAGCCCATCGGGTGGGGGACTAGCCAAAAACATTCAGTACTTC.

This clonotype was seen ten or more times. The chain employs TRBV20-1 and TRBJ1-6; D is undetermined. Trimming shortened V by 0 bases and J by 9 bases, and 15 bases separated the two germline ends. Germline CDR1 is DFQATT and CDR2 is SNEGSKA (reference sequence). The CDR3 spans 15 residues. CDR3 in amino acids: CSAREDGSGFSPLHF. CDR3 sequence (DNA): TGCAGTGCTAGAGAAGACGGGAGTGGATTTTCACCCCTCCACTTT.

This clonotype was observed a few times. This chain links TRBV28 with TRBJ2-7; TRBD1 matches 7 bases. CDR1 and CDR2 from the germline V gene are MDHEN and SYDVKM. This CDR3 comprises 15 residues. The J segment lost 0 bases and the V segment lost 7 bases, leaving 9 bases of the junction unmatched. The CDR3 loop is CASKKTGTASYEQYF. CDR3 in DNA: TGTGCCAGCAAAAAGACCGGGACAGCCTCCTACGAGCAGTACTTC.

There are a few counts of this clonotype. The gene calls are TRBV20-1 and TRBJ2-2; D is possibly TRBD1 (6 bases). The germline V and J ends were trimmed by 4 bases and 2 bases, with 11 bases remaining between them. The germline V gene encodes CDR1 DFQATT and CDR2 SNEGSKA (reference sequence). There are 14 residues in the CDR3. The CDR3 DNA reads as TGCAGTGCTACACCGGGACACAACACCGGGGAGCTGTTTTTT. Translation: CSATPGHNTGELFF.

This clonotype was recorded many times. The chain couples TRBV12-3 or TRBV12-4 to TRBJ2-1, with no clear D. Trimming took off 5 bases at V and 0 bases at J, with 14 bases between the two ends. The CDR3 has 16 residues. CDR3: CASSLRATRSYNEQFF. In nucleotides, the CDR3 is TGTGCCAGCAGTCTGCGAGCAACCCGCTCCTACAATGAGCAGTTCTTC.

V gene TRBV28 combines with J gene TRBJ2-5, with 8 nucleotides matching TRBD2. The J segment lost 5 bases and the V segment lost 4 bases, leaving 9 bases of the junction unmatched. This CDR3 is 15 amino acids long. Germline V gene sequence: CDR1 MDHEN, CDR2 SYDVKM. Here the CDR3 DNA reads TGTGCCAGCAGTTCCCCCGGGAGGGCCAAGGAGACCCAGTACTTC. Translation gives CASSSPGRAKETQYF. The whole variable domain, filled in from reference TRBV28 and TRBJ2-5, reads DVKVTQSSRYLVKRTGEKVFLECVQDMDHENMFWYRQDPGLGLRLIYFSYDVKMKEKGDIPEGYSVSREKKERFSLILESASTNQTSMYLCASSSPGRAKETQYFGPGTRLLVL.

The sample holds a few counts of this clonotype. The chain has TRBV2 and TRBJ1-1; 7 bases are a match to TRBD1. Germline CDR1 SNHLY, CDR2 FYNNEI. Trimming took 2 bases from V and 7 from J; bases not matched to a gene: 7. CDR3 size: 14 residues. The CDR3: CASSESSGTVEAFF. CDR3 DNA sequence: TGTGCCAGCAGTGAATCGTCTGGGACAGTTGAAGCTTTCTTT.

The rearrangement links TRBV29-1 to TRBJ2-3; D not resolved. The CDR3 length is 12 residues. Per the germline V gene, CDR1 is SQVTM and CDR2 is ANQGSEA. Trimming shortened V by 2 bases and J by 2 bases, and 5 bases separated the two germline ends. The CDR3, as DNA: TGCAGCGTTGAACAGAACACAGATACGCAGTATTTT. Protein: CSVEQNTDTQYF.

This clonotype appeared many times. V usage is TRBV5-1 and J usage is TRBJ1-3; tentatively, D is TRBD1 (5 bases). Trimming pared 5 bases from V and 8 bases from J, leaving 20 bases between. Looked up from germline, CDR1 is SGHRS and CDR2 is YFSETQ. The CDR3 is 15 amino acids. The CDR3 nucleotides read TGCGCCAGCAGATCCGGGACTCTTGCTGCGGACACCATATATTTT. Translation: CASRSGTLAADTIYF.

This clonotype appeared many times. The chain couples TRBV4-1 to TRBJ2-7; 7 bases line up with TRBD1. Germline CDR1 reads MGHRA; CDR2 reads YSYEKL. The V and J ends lost 3 bases and 3 bases, in that order; junction bases with no gene match: 2. This CDR3 is built from 13 residues. CDR3 in DNA: TGCGCCAGCAGCCACAGACAGGGCTACGAGCAGTACTTC. This translates into CASSHRQGYEQYF.

This CDR3 reads CASSFRGSYNEQFF. The CDR3 DNA follows: TGTGCCAGCAGTTTTCGGGGATCCTACAATGAGCAGTTCTTC. The chain combines TRBV27 with TRBJ2-1; D is perhaps TRBD2 (5 bases). The V and J ends lost 3 bases and 1 base respectively, with 7 bases between them. The CDR3 runs to 14 residues. CDR1 is MNHEY and CDR2 is SMNVEV in the germline V gene (reference sequence).

This clonotype was counted many times. The chain has TRBV6-5 and TRBJ2-2; TRBD1 might be the D (6 bases). The CDR3 is 14 amino acids. Trimming removed 4 bases at V and 8 bases at J, with 14 bases between. The germline CDR1 and CDR2 sequences are MNHEY and SVGAGI. CDR3 in amino acids: CASSFSRTAGELFF. In DNA form, the CDR3 reads TGTGCCAGCAGTTTCTCGAGGACAGCAGGGGAGCTGTTTTTT.

This chain uses TRBV10-3 with TRBJ2-3; D gene uncertain. This CDR3 has 13 residues. Germline V gene sequence: CDR1 ENHRY, CDR2 SYGVKD. The germline V and J ends were trimmed by 3 bases and 13 bases, with 17 bases remaining between them. CDR3 sequence: CAISELKHKKEYF. DNA for the CDR3: TGTGCCATCAGTGAATTGAAGCACAAAAAGGAGTATTTT.

This clonotype was picked up a small number of times. The chain combines TRBV7-9 with TRBJ2-1; the D gene is possibly TRBD1 (5 bases). This CDR3 is built from 17 residues. Trimming removed 2 bases from V and 0 bases from J, with 14 bases in between. Germline values: CDR1 SEHNR, CDR2 FQNEAQ (reference sequence). The CDR3 is CASSLSTGRLSYNEQFF. As DNA, the CDR3 is TGTGCCAGCAGCTTAAGTACAGGAAGGCTCTCCTACAATGAGCAGTTCTTC.

This clonotype was detected many times. This chain links TRBV7-8 with TRBJ2-1; 7 bases are a match to TRBD2. Germline CDR1 SGHVS, CDR2 FQNEAQ. This CDR3 is 18 amino acids long. J lost 7 bases, V lost 5 bases, and 20 bases had no gene match. The CDR3 reads CASSHDPGGLREGNEQFF. CDR3 sequence (DNA): TGTGCCAGCAGCCACGACCCGGGGGGATTGAGGGAGGGGAATGAGCAGTTCTTC.

This chain uses TRBV15 with TRBJ1-4, with 7 bases that match TRBD1. This CDR3 is 15 amino acids long. The trim removed 1 base at V and 10 bases at J, leaving 9 bases unmatched. Germline values: CDR1 LNHNV, CDR2 YYDKDF (reference sequence). The CDR3 is CATSRVQGVALKLFF. The CDR3 bases are TGTGCCACCAGCAGAGTTCAGGGGGTTGCACTAAAACTGTTTTTT.

The sample holds many counts of this clonotype. CDR3 bases: TGTGCCAGCAGTGAAGAGGGGGCCATGAACACTGAAGCTTTCTTT. It translates to CASSEEGAMNTEAFF. The gene calls are TRBV2 and TRBJ1-1; 7 nucleotides match TRBD1. With 1 base clipped from V and 0 bases from J, the junction kept 2 bases outside the gene matches. Germline assignment: CDR1 SNHLY and CDR2 FYNNEI. This CDR3 contains 15 residues.

This clonotype has only a few counts. V and J are TRBV5-1 and TRBJ2-1; 9 positions match TRBD2. V was clipped by 0 bases and J by 8 bases; unmatched bases: 6. The CDR3 is made up of 15 amino acids. Germline V gene data show CDR1 as SGHRS and CDR2 as YFSETQ. Here the CDR3 reads CASSLELAGDDEQFF. The CDR3 coding sequence is TGCGCCAGCAGCTTGGAGTTAGCGGGAGACGATGAGCAGTTCTTC.

This clonotype was seen at least ten times. The chain has TRBV12-3 or TRBV12-4 and TRBJ1-1, with D uncertain. CDR3 length equals 13 residues. Trimming took 8 bases from V and 0 from J, leaving 10 bases between them. CDR3 sequence: CASGRRMNTEAFF. The CDR3 DNA reads TGTGCCAGCGGCCGTAGGATGAACACTGAAGCTTTCTTT.

This clonotype was seen only a few times. The gene calls are TRBV27 and TRBJ1-6, with a weak D call TRBD1 (5 bases). The CDR3 length is 16 residues. Germline V gene lookup returns CDR1 MNHEY and CDR2 SMNVEV (reference sequence). V was cut by 1 base and J by 8 bases, with 15 bases left in between. The CDR3 DNA reads as TGTGCCAGCAGTTTATATCCAGGGCAGGGCCATTCACCCCTCCACTTT. Its translation is CASSLYPGQGHSPLHF.

This clonotype occurred many times. The V gene is TRBV20-1, the J gene TRBJ2-3, with D perhaps TRBD2 (7 bases). Germline CDR1 is DFQATT and CDR2 is SNEGSKA (reference sequence). This CDR3 is built from 16 residues. V dropped 3 bases and J dropped 0 bases, with 16 bases sitting between them. The CDR3 region is CSASGGPLYSTDTQYF. CDR3 nucleotides: TGCAGTGCTAGCGGGGGGCCCCTTTATAGCACAGATACGCAGTATTTT.

This chain connects TRBV20-1 to TRBJ2-3; 7 nucleotides align to TRBD2. This CDR3 is 13 amino acids long. Germline CDR1 and CDR2: DFQATT and SNEGSKA (reference sequence). V lost 5 bases, J lost 5 bases, and 7 bases stayed unmatched. The CDR3 DNA sequence: TGCAGTGCTCCCACAGCGGGATTAGATACGCAGTATTTT. It translates to CSAPTAGLDTQYF.

The DNA of the CDR3 is TGTGCCAGCACTCCGATGGGGGGAACGCCTGCGAACACCGGGGAGCTGTTTTTT. Its protein product is CASTPMGGTPANTGELFF. V and J are TRBV2 and TRBJ2-2; perhaps TRBD2 as D (6 bases). Germline V gives CDR1 SNHLY, CDR2 FYNNEI. Trimming pared 7 bases from V and 0 bases from J, leaving 21 bases between. The CDR3 is 18 amino acids.

This clonotype was observed a handful of times. The genes are TRBV2 and TRBJ2-7; possibly TRBD1 for D (6 bases). Germline V gene data show CDR1 as SNHLY and CDR2 as FYNNEI. The CDR3 is made up of 12 amino acids. CDR3 DNA: TGTGCTGGCACAGGGAGCTCCTACGAGCAGTACGTC. Its translation: CAGTGSSYEQYV.

This clonotype appeared many times. This sequence joins TRBV5-1 and TRBJ1-1; 8 bases fit TRBD1. The CDR3 covers 18 residues. CDR1 and CDR2 (germline): SGHRS, YFSETQ. The junction had 14 bases not matched to a gene; V was cut back by 4 bases and J by 0 bases. CDR3 residues: CASSATGGLMSMNTEAFF. In DNA form, the CDR3 reads TGCGCCAGCAGCGCAACAGGGGGTCTCATGAGCATGAACACTGAAGCTTTCTTT.

This clonotype was observed a handful of times. The chain joins TRBV24-1 to TRBJ2-1, with TRBD2 identical over 8 bases. The CDR3 is 12 residues long. Germline V lookup: CDR1 KGHDR, CDR2 SFDVKD. J gave up 15 bases and V 4 bases, and 7 bases lay outside the gene matches. CDR3 in DNA: TGTGCCACCAGTGAACGTAGCGGGGTATGGTTCTTC. It specifies CATSERSGVWFF.